A single TCR beta chain is shown here with its context. The clone's antigen remains unknown. Within one base of it there is no much larger clone, and no base qualities were kept. This specimen belongs to a study of cytomegalovirus exposure and HLA in healthy donors (dated 2017 in TCRdb). A note on the overall study: An earlier analysis of about 530 of the donors reported approximately 300 Gb of sequence data and 117 million unique TCR beta sequences obtained from about 179 million T cells. An early release that covered around 590 HLA-typed donors contained approximately 300 gigabases of sequencing data and 70 million to 100 million unique TCR sequences. Of the 398 genotyped donors, roughly 76% were placed in the genetic ancestry cluster associated with self-reported Caucasian donors. The study aimed to test whether signatures of past pathogen exposure could be identified by cataloging public T cell receptors. The T cell repertoires of several hundred subjects were profiled by immunosequencing and related to cytomegalovirus serostatus. Besides the first cohort of more than 650 subjects, a separate validation cohort made up of over a hundred different subjects was used. To predict cytomegalovirus infection status, the study combined high-throughput TCR immunosequencing, statistical association of individual TCRs with disease status, and machine learning. A later analysis re-examined previously published TCR beta repertoires from more than 650 donors and added high-resolution HLA genotyping to investigate patterns of TCR occurrence. Rather than drawing on any new phenotypic data, the later analysis identified candidate immune exposures from TCR beta sequences and the way those sequences occurred across donors. In an earlier analysis of 587 of the donors, high-throughput TCR beta sequencing was used to judge whether each TCR beta V gene segment behaved as functional or pseudogenic. Alongside the repertoire data, information on donor age, sex, ethnicity and CMV serostatus was compiled. A later genetic analysis used genome-wide SNP genotypes for about 60% of the 666 donors, treating that subset as a discovery cohort. All discovery cohort repertoires had been generated using a single sequencing platform. Class I and class II HLA loci were covered by the typing at four-digit resolution. The number of typed donors differed by locus: about 620-640 for A, B, C, DRB1 and DQB1; approximately 530 for DQA1; approximately 600 for DPA1; and around 470 for DPB1. About five DR-DQ haplotypes were treated as single units for association and clustering because of strong linkage in the cohort. On average, 235,054 unique TCR beta nucleotide sequences were sequenced per donor among 398 genotyped donors of the cohort, with 15% to 20% of those sequences being non-productive. The research as a whole found: A further reported finding was that TCR beta sequences accurately predicted the HLA-A and HLA-B alleles for most subjects in the first cohort. When HLA alleles, especially DR and DQ, strongly co-occurred, TCR associations were difficult to assign to individual alleles. According to a later analysis, parvovirus B19, influenza, CMV and Epstein-Barr virus appeared linked to several top co-occurrence clusters. Because some donors lacked HLA typing at each locus, the association tests relied only on the typed subset. In vitro tests confirmed that three of the cytomegalovirus-associated TCR beta chains recognize cytomegalovirus antigens. In an earlier analysis of 450 to 750 of the donors, most TCR beta V segments appeared in productive rearrangements about 90% or about 30% of the time, broadly matching IMGT annotations. A later genetic analysis associated a missense DCLRE1C variant with V-gene and J-gene trimming of TCR beta chains, and an independent cohort replicated the association. Linkage disequilibrium might explain the correlated functional status among segregating V segments, but an unknown experimental factor could not be ruled out. The only immune exposure information available for the cohort was CMV serostatus. The authors suggested that the approach could potentially be generalized to other disease states and immunological phenotypes. In a later analysis, HLA-associated TCR beta chains were found to be more clonally expanded and to have lower generation probabilities than equally common non-associated chains. Because counts were too low, 15 or so rarely observed V segments, including chromosome 9 orphons, were excluded from the earlier analysis of several hundred of the donors. In a later analysis, the rate of TCR association differed among HLA loci, with DRB1 alleles having the most associated TCRs and HLA-C alleles having the fewest. A later analysis associated about 17,000 TCR beta sequences with specific HLA alleles at a false discovery rate of 0.05. The classifier was reported to diagnose cytomegalovirus status with high specificity and sensitivity in both the original and validation cohorts. Only TCR beta chains were sequenced in this cohort, and the absence of alpha or paired-chain data limited detectable features. In a later analysis, most CMV-associated TCR beta chains were found to appear HLA-restricted, with HLA associations seemingly driven largely by CMV exposure. According to a later genetic analysis, donors in an Asian-associated ancestry cluster had fewer N-insertions in productive TCRs than the approximately 610-donor mean. The study gave a list of 150 to 200 TCR beta chains associated with cytomegalovirus. Roughly uniform sequencing depth across donors was assumed in presence/absence analyses, although this assumption may not hold. Most TCR sequences were seen in very few donors, while some public TCRs were found in many individuals. A cluster of highly shared sequence variants was judged likely to represent a technical artifact of the sequencing pipeline. The 87-base-pair reads could not distinguish some IMGT-functional V segments, including TRBV6-2 and TRBV6-3, so those segments were excluded.

The cohort comprised approximately 700 healthy bone marrow donors. At the time of sampling, all cohort members were nominally healthy, though unrecorded immune exposures were likely present. The donor was CMV seronegative and belonged to the group of over 300 seronegative cohort members. A peripheral blood sample was provided by each donor, and peripheral blood mononuclear cells were used for TCR beta sequencing. The Qiagen DNeasy Blood Extraction Kit was used to extract genomic DNA from the blood cell samples. The library was built by means of the immunoSEQ multiplex PCR assay. For the multiplex PCR, a mixture combining 60 forward primers for TCR Vbeta segments and 13 reverse primers for TCR Jbeta segments was used. The CDR3 region of rearranged TCR beta genes was amplified from genomic DNA by a multiplex PCR assay. On the Illumina HiSeq System, the amplified TCR beta libraries were sequenced as 87-base-pair reads. In the source study's methods: In a later analysis, roughly 80 million unique TCR beta chains were counted across the 500 to 700 repertoires, and roughly 11 million of these chains were shared by at least two donors. Raw reads were error-corrected and collapsed into unique sequences by a nearest-neighbor algorithm in which closely related sequences were merged to remove PCR and sequencing errors. Alignment of CDR3 sequences to IMGT reference sequences was used to assign V, D and J gene segments. For a sequence to be retained, a match of at least six nucleotides to both a V gene segment and a J gene segment was required. A rearrangement was called productive if the CDR3 had no stop codons and remained in frame with V and J, and every other rearrangement was called non-productive. Following IMGT convention, CDR3 was defined as the stretch from the second conserved V-encoded cysteine to the conserved J-encoded phenylalanine. The earlier analysis of about 560 of the donors excluded any sequence lacking an unambiguous match to a single V gene segment. In an earlier analysis of about 590 of the donors, a V segment was called functional when productive rearrangements were above 56.7%, and segregating when the standard deviation between donors exceeded 5%. A statistical classification framework was built to diagnose cytomegalovirus status from the catalog of TCR beta chain sequences. A later analysis assigned V and J genes by comparing TCR nucleotide sequences with IMGT/GENE-DB human TR gene sequences. In a later analysis, CDR3 sequences and most-parsimonious VDJ recombination scenarios were assigned using the TCRdist pipeline. In a later analysis, every TCR beta chain was defined by the combination of its CDR3 amino acid sequence and its V-gene family, and reads without a unique V-gene family were dropped. As a way to deal with suspected cross-contamination and a sequencing artifact, a later analysis dropped 450 to 700 nucleotide sequences that were highly shared and had low generation probability. In a later analysis, a clonal expansion index for each public chain was calculated from normalized within-repertoire ranks of inferred template counts. In a later analysis, generation probabilities were computed with a VDJ recombination model fitted to out-of-frame rearrangements, and the resulting probabilities were checked against IGoR. In a later analysis, TCR-TCR, TCR-HLA and TCR-CMV co-occurrence was scored with hypergeometric tests, and a repertoire-size bias correction was applied to TCR pairs. A later analysis estimated false discovery rates by permuting HLA or CMV assignments 20 times. In a later analysis, co-occurring TCRs were grouped using DBSCAN, with TCRdist sequence similarity added in when clustering inside HLA-allele-positive subsets. Repertoires with fewer than 30,000 or more than 120,000 public chains, plus five repertoires with anomalous nucleotide sharing, were excluded from co-occurrence clustering. The table comes from immuneACCESS by way of TCRdb, which keeps in-frame sequences with V and J called. Part of the clones is missing from these tables; in studies checked, under half for an unresolved V gene and the rest for unknown reasons. V and J calls and clone size come straight from that table; D and trimming were deduced from the DNA. The sample contains roughly 200,000 clones, 80% to 90% of them found a single time. The ten most abundant clones make up approximately 2.8% of the sample.

The CDR3 numbers 15 residues from cysteine through phenylalanine. Here the CDR3 DNA is all that survives: 45 bases in frame from base 1. Germline trimming amounts to 2 bases on V and 7 bases on J, with 8 as the count of junction bases outside the gene matches. In the germline V gene (reference sequence), CDR1 corresponds to PRHDT and CDR2 to FYEKMQ. Sequenced input: PBMCs. The origin of this receptor is a man aged 25-45 years in good health and CMV-seronegative. The chain is made from TRBV13 and TRBJ2-1; 7 of the junction bases match TRBD2. CDR3 sequence: CASSLRASGGNEQFF. The sequenced DNA is TGTGCCAGCAGCTTAAGGGCTAGCGGAGGTAATGAGCAGTTCTTC.